These 4 T cell receptor beta chains were all obtained from the same sample, sequenced in a study of graft-versus-host responses after intestinal transplantation. No antigen is known for these receptors. Some clones are missing from TCRdb's copy, which holds only in-frame ones; the method was immunoSEQ multiplex PCR. This table holds tens of thousands of clones, 85% to 90% found once. The specimen comprised unstimulated CD4+ T cells sorted from spleen or lymph node cells, sampled before intestinal transplant. Every receptor here comes from a human donor who received an intestinal transplant.

The CDR3 bases are TGTGCCATCAGCCCCGTAGCGGGGGTAGGGGATACGCAGTATTTT. It encodes CAISPVAGVGDTQYF. The chain has TRBV10-3 and TRBJ2-3, with TRBD2 matching 9 bases. From germline, CDR1 is ENHRY and CDR2 SYGVKD. The V gene end was trimmed by 6 bases and the J gene end by 6 bases; junction bases not matched to a gene: 10. CDR3 length: 15 residues.

The chain couples TRBV11-1 to TRBJ2-5; 8 bases fit TRBD2. Germline V gives CDR1 SGHAT, CDR2 FQDESV (reference sequence). The CDR3 extends over 15 amino acids. With V trimmed by 5 bases and J by 5 bases, 10 bases remained unmatched. Here the CDR3 DNA reads TGTGCCAGCAGCCGACCCGGGGGGGGGTGGGAGACCCAGTACTTC. Encoded protein: CASSRPGGGWETQYF.

Concerning this clone itself: A read error may account for a junction end that differs from germline. The chain couples TRBV7-7 to TRBJ2-5; 12 bases match TRBD2. The CDR3 totals 16 residues. Germline CDR1 is SSHAT and CDR2 is FNYEAQ (reference sequence). The chain's CDR3 is CASSQTSGGPRETQYF. The CDR3 DNA reads TGTGCTAGCAGCCAAACTAGCGGGGGGCCCCGAGAGACCCAGTACTTC.

The V call is TRBV9, the J call TRBJ1-3; D is perhaps TRBD1 (5 bases). V lost 4 bases and J lost 0, with 20 bases in between. From germline, CDR1 is SGDLS and CDR2 YYNGEE. The CDR3 runs 18 residues. CDR3 nucleotide sequence: TGTGCCAGCAGCTCCCCGCGGAGGGTGGGGGACTCTGGAAACACCATATATTTT. Translated: CASSSPRRVGDSGNTIYF.